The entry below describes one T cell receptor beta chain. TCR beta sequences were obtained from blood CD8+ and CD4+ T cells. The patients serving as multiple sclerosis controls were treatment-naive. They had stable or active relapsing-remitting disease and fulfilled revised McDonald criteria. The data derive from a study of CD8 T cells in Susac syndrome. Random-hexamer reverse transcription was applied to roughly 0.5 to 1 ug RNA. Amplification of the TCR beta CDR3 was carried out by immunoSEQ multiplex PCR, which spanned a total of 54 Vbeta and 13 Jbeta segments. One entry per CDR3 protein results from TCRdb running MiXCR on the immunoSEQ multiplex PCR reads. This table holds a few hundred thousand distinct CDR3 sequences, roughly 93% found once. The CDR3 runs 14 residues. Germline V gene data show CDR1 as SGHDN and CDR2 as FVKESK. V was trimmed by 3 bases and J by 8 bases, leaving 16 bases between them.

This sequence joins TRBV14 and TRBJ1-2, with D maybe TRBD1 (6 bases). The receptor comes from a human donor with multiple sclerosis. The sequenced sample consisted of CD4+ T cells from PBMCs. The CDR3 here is CASSQDTGPRGYTF. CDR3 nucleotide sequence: TGTGCCAGCAGCCAGGACACAGGGCCGAGAGGCTACACCTTC.